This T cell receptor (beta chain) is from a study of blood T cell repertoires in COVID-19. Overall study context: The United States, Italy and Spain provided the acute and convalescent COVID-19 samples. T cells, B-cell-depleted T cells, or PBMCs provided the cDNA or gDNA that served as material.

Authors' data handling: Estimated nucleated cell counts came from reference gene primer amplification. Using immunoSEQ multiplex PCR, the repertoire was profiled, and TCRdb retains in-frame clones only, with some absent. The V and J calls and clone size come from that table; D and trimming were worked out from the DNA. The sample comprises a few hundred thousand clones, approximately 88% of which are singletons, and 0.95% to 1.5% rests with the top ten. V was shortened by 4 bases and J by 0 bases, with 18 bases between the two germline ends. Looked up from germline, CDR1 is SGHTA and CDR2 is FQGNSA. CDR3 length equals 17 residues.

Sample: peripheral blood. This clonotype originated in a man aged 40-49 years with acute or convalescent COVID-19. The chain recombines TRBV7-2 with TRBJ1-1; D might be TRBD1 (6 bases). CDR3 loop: CASSYSQGRPLNTEAFF. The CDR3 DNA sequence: TGTGCCAGCAGCTACTCTCAGGGGCGCCCATTGAACACTGAAGCTTTCTTT.